This T cell receptor beta chain derives from a study of blood T cells in healthy people across ages. General observations from the study: PBMC samples, being unsorted, prevented any conclusive comparison of naive and antigen-experienced cells.

This clonotype was seen only a few times. The antigen is not known. The authors ran a second PCR of 7 to 11 cycles using a sample-barcoded 5' primer and a J-beta primer mix. TCRdb re-analysed the 5' RACE reads in MiXCR, keeping a single row per CDR3 protein. The table records almost 300,000 distinct CDR3 sequences, roughly 26% of them present only once. This CDR3 has 16 amino acids. Germline assignment: CDR1 MNHEY and CDR2 SMNVEV (reference sequence). The trim removed 5 bases at V and 4 bases at J, leaving 10 bases unmatched. Sequencing used blood. This TCR derives from a woman in her 70s in good health. The V call is TRBV27, the J call TRBJ2-5; 10 bases fit TRBD1. CDR3 coding DNA: TGTGCCAGCAGTAAAACCGGGACAGGGGTAGGAGAGACCCAGTACTTC. It specifies CASSKTGTGVGETQYF.